Detailed here is one T cell receptor beta chain. A few counts support this clonotype. Its antigen has not been determined. Base quality data are lacking; no much larger clone is found one base away. Hyperthyroidism patients were aged 18 to 65 years and newly diagnosed, with disease duration of less than 2 months. The study excluded patients with uncontrolled infections, other autoimmune diseases, pregnancy or lactation. Diagnoses were based on clinical symptoms, serum thyroxine and TRAb, thyroid ultrasound and orbital computed tomography. Blood from progressor patients was collected at the time of first diagnosis with hyperthyroidism, before any ophthalmopathy symptoms had appeared. PBMCs were separated from about 10 ml of fresh peripheral blood using Ficoll-Paque density gradient centrifugation. Patients classed as progressors first received a Graves' hyperthyroidism diagnosis and then went on to develop ophthalmopathy during follow-up. Total RNA was extracted using Trizol reagent, and RNA quality was assessed on an Agilent 2100 Bioanalyzer.

The data were obtained in a study of T cells in Graves' hyperthyroidism and ophthalmopathy (dated by TCRdb to the late 2010s). A note on the overall study: Peripheral blood was sampled at the time of initial diagnosis, prior to any treatment. A discovery cohort of approximately 97 patients, roughly 45 with Graves' ophthalmopathy and about 58 with stable Graves' hyperthyroidism, was used to find distinguishing TCR V-J signatures. Whether ophthalmopathy could be predicted prospectively was tested in an independent validation cohort made up of roughly 19 hyperthyroidism patients plus 17 patients who later progressed to ophthalmopathy. The 100 or so discovery patients were randomly split 7:3 into training and test sets. In several Graves' hyperthyroidism patients, the study also compared T-cell repertoires from thyroid tissue with T-cell repertoires from blood. After sampling, hyperthyroidism patients received methimazole starting at 30 mg daily, and ophthalmopathy patients received high-dose intravenous methylprednisolone. The paper reports TCR Vbeta CDR3 sequencing of some 140 peripheral blood samples: approximately 41 ophthalmopathy, about 75 hyperthyroidism and around 17 progressor patients.

The germline ends are 7 bases apart after V is trimmed by 0 bases and J by 7 bases. Taken from cysteine to phenylalanine, the CDR3 has 12 residues. Left in the record is the CDR3 DNA by itself, 36 bases read in frame from the first base. Looking up the germline V gene yields CDR1 SGHRS and CDR2 YFSETQ. TCR beta CDR3 regions were amplified from RNA transcripts. For the first round of RT-PCR on the TCR CDR3, the HTBI primer set was used together with the Qiagen OneStep RT-PCR kit. A second multiplex PCR round built the libraries, followed by size selection and purification. Paired-end sequencing of the libraries was performed with 100 bp reads on an Illumina HiSeq2000. The original pipeline was this. Raw data were processed with SOAPnuke, discarding reads with adapters, uncalled bases, mean Phred below 15, or no exact constant-primer or identifier match. COPE v1.2.5 was used to merge the high-quality paired reads, and each unique nucleotide sequence was defined as a clonotype. MiTCR v1.1 was used to align the clonotypes against IMGT TRBV, TRBD and TRBJ reference segments. Only V-J combinations with frequency above 0.0001, covering 99% to 99.2% of repertoires, were analysed. A TCS score was defined as the ratio of F50 (clonal expansion) to E x V (chaos), with BLOSUM62-based TCRdist applied between CDR3 peptides within each V-J. Welch's t-statistics and random forest reduced 514 V-J features to some 14, which were used in a naive Bayes classifier (R e1071). TCRdb reprocessing: public reads trimmed at Q25 with fastp, clones called with MiXCR, in-frame beta chains kept. Each entry is one CDR3 protein sequence, shown with its most common DNA and genes. Here the V and J calls rest on TCRdb's processing, not on the authors' analysis. The sample data list roughly 580,000 distinct CDR3 sequences, and approximately 15% of these were observed just once. The ten largest clones represent less than 6% of the sample.

Results and caveats for the whole study, not just this receptor: In validation, the model predicted progression to ophthalmopathy a median of roughly 6.1 months before onset, with 70% to 71% sensitivity and just under 75% specificity. Sample size was not statistically predetermined, and blinding of investigators to group allocation was not performed. Most expanded thyroid clonotypes (frequency above 0.001) were also detected in blood, a finding suggesting that blood repertoires may reflect thyroid immune responses. Ophthalmopathy was separated from stable hyperthyroidism by a 13 V-J signature model, with just over 85% sensitivity and about 81% specificity obtained in cross-validation and 80%/75% obtained in testing.

Sequenced input: blood. The rearranged segments are TRBV5-1 and TRBJ2-5; tentative D gene TRBD2, with 5 bases matching. The source is a woman in her thirties with Graves' hyperthyroidism that later progressed to Graves' ophthalmopathy. The DNA reads TGCGCCAGCAGCTTGGATGAGGGGACCCAGTACTTC. This encodes CASSLDEGTQYF.